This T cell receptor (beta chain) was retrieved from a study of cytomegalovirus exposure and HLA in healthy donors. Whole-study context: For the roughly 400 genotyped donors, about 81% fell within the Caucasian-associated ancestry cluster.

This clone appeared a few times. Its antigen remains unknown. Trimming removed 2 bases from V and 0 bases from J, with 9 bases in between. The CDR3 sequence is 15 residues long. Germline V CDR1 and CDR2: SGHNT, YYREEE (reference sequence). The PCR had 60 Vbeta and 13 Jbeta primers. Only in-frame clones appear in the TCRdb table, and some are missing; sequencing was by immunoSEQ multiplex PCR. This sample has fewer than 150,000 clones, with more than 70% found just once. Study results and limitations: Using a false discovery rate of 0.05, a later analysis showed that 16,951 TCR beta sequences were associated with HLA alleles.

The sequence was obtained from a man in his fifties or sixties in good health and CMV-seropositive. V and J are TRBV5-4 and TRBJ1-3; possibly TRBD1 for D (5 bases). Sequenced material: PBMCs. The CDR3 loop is CASSLDSHSGNTIYF. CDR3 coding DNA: TGTGCCAGCAGCTTAGACAGCCACTCTGGAAACACCATATATTTT.